One TCR beta chain is described in this entry. Its antigen remains unknown. The sample originates from a study of shared clonotypes between healthy human individuals. As for the study in general: The plates for each donor numbered three CD4 naive, three CD4 memory, two CD8 naive and one CD8 memory.

This table comes from immunoSEQ multiplex PCR, and its TCRdb copy is limited to in-frame clones, with some not included. The repertoire holds 1.5 million to 2.5 million clones, with less than 95% as singletons. Study observations and caveats: Represented diversity (both genetic and exposure-history) was limited by the small number of donors. A handful of donors showed sharing of about 4.7% of naive CD4 clonotypes. Generally, naive subsets came out with larger estimated richness than memory subsets.

V lost 2 bases to trimming and J lost 5 bases, with 12 bases between them. The germline V gene encodes CDR1 MNHNS and CDR2 SASEGT. The CDR3 contains 14 residues. Positive CCR7 selection of CD45RO-negative cells yielded the naive CD8 cells, and terminally differentiated effector memory CD45RA+ cells were excluded. This receptor was identified in a man between 18 and 29 years old in good health. V is TRBV6-1 and J is TRBJ1-2; D unresolved. Sequenced material: naive CD8+ T cells sorted from blood. CDR3 nucleotides: TGTGCCAGCAGTGAACGGGCCAGTGGGTATGGCTACACCTTC. Its protein is CASSERASGYGYTF.